This entry lists 16 T cell receptor beta chains sequenced from one sample in a study of response to subunit inactivated influenza vaccine. MiXCR was run by TCRdb on the RT-PCR reads, yielding one entry per CDR3 protein. The table lists about 650,000 distinct CDR3 sequences, 15% to 18% of them singletons. The input for sequencing was PBMCs from blood, taken 11 to 12 days after vaccination. The source of these receptors is a man aged 50-60 years who received an inactivated influenza vaccine.

This clonotype was detected only a few times. The V gene is TRBV4-3, the J gene TRBJ1-2; no clear D. Germline values: CDR1 LGHNA, CDR2 YSLEER. V lost 0 bases and J lost 1, with 9 bases in between. CDR3 length equals 15 residues. CDR3 sequence (DNA): TGCGCCAGCAGCCAAGATCTCGCGGATAACTATGGCTACACCTTC. This codes for CASSQDLADNYGYTF.

The rearrangement uses TRBV29-1 and TRBJ2-7, with 8 bases matching TRBD1. With V trimmed by 3 bases and J by 4 bases, 5 bases remained unmatched. This CDR3 has 13 residues. The germline gives CDR1 SQVTM, CDR2 ANQGSEA. The DNA of the CDR3 is TGCAGCGTTGAGACAGGGGACACTTACGAGCAGTACTTC. It is translated as CSVETGDTYEQYF.

This clonotype was counted only a few times. This chain joins TRBV3-1 and TRBJ2-1; TRBD2 aligns across 11 bases. This CDR3 comprises 19 residues. CDR1 and CDR2 from the germline V gene are LGHDT and YNNKEL (reference sequence). V lost 1 base, J lost 5 bases, and 13 bases stayed unmatched. CDR3 DNA sequence: TGTGCCAGCAGCCAAGTGATCCAATCGACGACTAGCGGGGACAATGAGCAGTTCTTC. It codes for CASSQVIQSTTSGDNEQFF.

The chain joins TRBV29-1 to TRBJ2-1; D gene ambiguous. The CDR3 has 16 residues. Per germline, CDR1 SQVTM and CDR2 ANQGSEA. The V gene lost 3 bases and the J gene lost 3 bases, with 18 bases spanning the gap. In DNA, the CDR3 is TGCAGCGTTGAGGTGGGCACACAGCTCCTCTACAATGAGCAGTTCTTC. This sequence encodes CSVEVGTQLLYNEQFF.

The genes are TRBV29-1 and TRBJ2-3, with 8 nucleotides matching TRBD2. Germline values: CDR1 SQVTM, CDR2 ANQGSEA. Unmatched junction bases numbered 2, after V lost 5 bases and J lost 1 base. This CDR3 has 13 residues. For the CDR3, the DNA is TGCAGCGTTTTAGCGGGACGCACAGATACGCAGTATTTT. It encodes CSVLAGRTDTQYF.

This clonotype was counted between two and nine times. The rearrangement uses TRBV3-1 and TRBJ1-3; the D is unclear. Trimming left V 2 bases short and J 0 bases short, with 5 bases between. The CDR3 runs 14 residues. In germline, CDR1 is LGHDT, CDR2 YNNKEL (reference sequence). The CDR3 is CASSQNPSGNTIYF. CDR3 bases: TGTGCCAGCAGCCAAAACCCCTCTGGAAACACCATATATTTT.

This clonotype has more than one count but fewer than ten. J is TRBJ2-1 and V is TRBV6-6, with a tentative D call TRBD2 (6 bases). CDR3 length: 12 residues. The V gene's germline CDR1 is MNHNY and CDR2 SVGAGI (reference sequence). V lost 7 bases and J lost 9, with 13 bases in between. The CDR3 nucleotides read TGTGCCAGCAAACGGCGGGGAGCTGAGCAGTTCTTC. This translates into CASKRRGAEQFF.

The rearrangement joins TRBV20-1 to TRBJ2-2; no clear D gene. CDR3 length: 13 residues. Germline V gene data show CDR1 as DFQATT and CDR2 as SNEGSKA (reference sequence). V shed 3 bases and J shed 1 base, with 6 bases lying between them. CDR3 DNA sequence: TGCAGTGCTAGTAAAGAGAACACCGGGGAGCTGTTTTTT. Translating it yields CSASKENTGELFF.

Regarding this clonotype: One end of the junction fails to match germline, which may point to a read error. The chain recombines TRBV20-1 with TRBJ1-2; D remains ambiguous. The CDR3 spans 9 residues. Germline V lookup: CDR1 DFQATT, CDR2 SNEGSKA (reference sequence). Here the CDR3 reads CSAREATLF. Written as DNA, the CDR3 is TGCAGTGCTAGAGAGGCTACCCTCTTC.

The V and J genes are TRBV7-3 and TRBJ2-4, with D perhaps matching TRBD1 or TRBD2 (5 bases each). Trimming left V 5 bases short and J 6 bases short, with 11 bases between. The CDR3 loop spans 13 amino acids. Germline assignment: CDR1 SGHTA and CDR2 FQGTGA. The CDR3 coding sequence is TGTGCCAGCAGCCCGGGGCCCGGAAACATTCAGTACTTC. Its translation: CASSPGPGNIQYF. Based on the CDR3 plus reference TRBV7-3 and TRBJ2-4, the full variable domain is GAGVSQTPSNKVTEKGKYVELRCDPISGHTALYWYRQSLGQGPEFLIYFQGTGAADDSGLPNDRFFAVRPEGSVSTLKIQRTERGDSAVYLCASSPGPGNIQYFGAGTRLSVL.

The chain carries TRBV11-2 and TRBJ2-6; D ambiguous. V dropped 5 bases and J dropped 4 bases, with 15 bases sitting between them. From germline, CDR1 is SGHAT and CDR2 FQNNGV. The CDR3 is 16 amino acids. CDR3 nucleotide sequence: TGTGCCAGCAGCGTTACGTCGGTAATCGGGGCCAACGTCCTGACTTTC. Its protein product is CASSVTSVIGANVLTF.

This clonotype appeared a few times. The gene calls are TRBV12-3 or TRBV12-4 and TRBJ2-2; perhaps TRBD2 as D (6 bases). Trimming removed 0 bases from V and 7 bases from J, with 6 bases in between. The CDR3 runs to 13 residues. The CDR3 DNA reads TGTGCCAGCAGTTTAGCGGGAGGCGGGGAGCTGTTTTTT. Translation gives CASSLAGGGELFF.

The chain employs TRBV5-1 and TRBJ1-2; the match to TRBD1 covers 8 bases. V was clipped by 0 bases and J by 7 bases; unmatched bases: 8. The CDR3 extends over 15 amino acids. Looked up from germline, CDR1 is SGHRS and CDR2 is YFSETQ. CDR3 nucleotide sequence: TGCGCCAGCAGCTTGGTTGCAGGGGGCGACAGTGGCTACACCTTC. It is translated as CASSLVAGGDSGYTF.

The chain links TRBV28 to TRBJ1-1, with D maybe TRBD1 (6 bases). The CDR3 is 14 amino acids. With 2 bases removed from V and 4 bases from J, the gap between germline ends came to 11 bases. CDR1 and CDR2 from the germline V gene are MDHEN and SYDVKM. The CDR3 protein is CASSLTGTGTEAFF. CDR3 nucleotide sequence: TGTGCCAGCAGTTTAACAGGGACGGGCACTGAAGCTTTCTTT.

A remark on this clonotype: A single base separates this from a much larger clone, so it may be a read error. The chain has TRBV3-1 and TRBJ2-5, with TRBD2 matching over 15 bases. In germline, CDR1 is LGHDT, CDR2 YNNKEL (reference sequence). CDR3 length: 15 residues. The junction had 6 bases not matched to a gene; V was cut back by 8 bases and J by 5 bases. This CDR3 is CASDPGLAGGETQYF. For the CDR3, the DNA is TGTGCCAGCGACCCGGGACTAGCGGGAGGTGAGACCCAGTACTTC.

Concerning this clonotype: One end of the junction does not line up with germline, which may come from a read error. The J gene is TRBJ2-1, the V gene TRBV11-3; 7 bases line up with TRBD2. CDR3 length equals 15 residues. Germline CDR1 reads SGHNT; CDR2 reads YENEEA. CDR3 nucleotide sequence: TGTGCCAGCAGCCCCGGACTAGACGTCCACAATGAGCAGTTTTTC. This codes for CASSPGLDVHNEQFF.